The sequence of this TCR beta chain was determined in a study of blood T cell repertoires in COVID-19. Looking at the study overall: There were acute and convalescent COVID-19 samples, and they came from the United States, Italy and Spain. From T cells, B-cell-depleted T cells, or PBMCs came the material, which was cDNA or gDNA.

Germline V lookup: CDR1 MDHEN, CDR2 SYDVKM. Trimming removed 7 bases from V and 0 bases from J, with 13 bases in between. The CDR3 covers 15 residues. Sequencing was performed with immunoSEQ multiplex PCR; in TCRdb, only in-frame clones are kept and a portion is missing. The sample yields approximately 230,000 clones, roughly 90% seen once. Recruitment covered over 20 US areas and drew participants whose ages spanned roughly 18 to 89 years. Categorization into cohorts depended on clinical history that participants reported. The gene calls are TRBV28 and TRBJ1-3, with D perhaps TRBD1 (6 bases). The sequenced sample was PBMCs or T cells enriched from blood (not recorded which). The TCR comes from a woman in her 30s with acute COVID-19. CDR3 amino acids: CASNSGAASGNTIYF. CDR3 nucleotide sequence: TGTGCCAGCAATTCAGGGGCAGCCTCTGGAAACACCATATATTTT.